This paragraph covers one T cell receptor (beta chain) sequence. These data belong to a study of blood T cell repertoires in COVID-19. Overall study: COVID-19 samples, acute and convalescent, were from the United States, Italy and Spain. Sources were T cells, B-cell-depleted T cells, or PBMCs; the material itself was cDNA or gDNA.

CDR1 and CDR2 from the germline V gene are SEHNR and FQNEAQ (reference sequence). The V end was cut by 4 bases, the J end by 1 base, with 12 bases between. CDR3 length: 15 amino acids. Authors' processing steps: Reference gene primers were amplified, and this amplification served to estimate nucleated cell counts. Using immunoSEQ multiplex PCR, the repertoire was profiled, and TCRdb retains in-frame clones only, with some absent. V, J and clone size are those of that table, while D and trimming were read from the DNA. This table holds around 60,000 clones, 75% to 90% found once. Sequenced input: peripheral blood. The chain employs TRBV7-9 and TRBJ2-3; D uncertain. This clonotype was sampled from an elderly man with acute or convalescent COVID-19. As DNA, the CDR3 is TGTGCCAGCAGCTCCTTACCGGCGGGCACAGATACGCAGTATTTT. Amino acids: CASSSLPAGTDTQYF.